Each of the 31 T cell receptor beta chains below was sequenced from the same sample in a study of T-cell memory formation after mild COVID-19. TCRdb independently ran MiXCR on the 5' RACE reads; one entry per CDR3 protein. The table records a few hundred thousand distinct CDR3 sequences, 28% of them present only once. Sequencing was done on a sample of PBMCs or a T cell subset sorted from them (not recorded which). These receptors all stem from an adult woman who had mild COVID-19 (a few samples of this study predate the infection). Cell type and time point are not known.

In its sample, this clonotype was seen a few times. This chain links TRBV27 with TRBJ2-2, with D unresolved. In germline, CDR1 is MNHEY, CDR2 SMNVEV (reference sequence). V shed 3 bases and J shed 6 bases, with 5 bases lying between them. The CDR3 has 12 amino acids. CDR3: CASSFRAGELFF. The CDR3 DNA follows: TGTGCCAGCAGTTTTCGGGCCGGGGAGCTGTTTTTT.

The chain carries TRBV7-3 and TRBJ2-1; 13 bases line up with TRBD2. With V trimmed by 4 bases and J by 8 bases, 17 bases remained unmatched. Looked up from germline, CDR1 is SGHTA and CDR2 is FQGTGA. This CDR3 is 19 amino acids long. The CDR3 reads CASSSTPAKGLAGHDEQFF. The CDR3 nucleotides read TGTGCCAGCAGCTCTACGCCGGCCAAGGGACTAGCGGGACATGATGAGCAGTTCTTC.

Only a few counts were recorded for this clonotype. The genes are TRBV7-7 and TRBJ2-3, with unresolved D. V lost 1 base to trimming and J lost 2 bases, with 10 bases between them. The germline V gene encodes CDR1 SSHAT and CDR2 FNYEAQ (reference sequence). The length of the CDR3 is 15 residues. The CDR3 is CASSLGRSSTDTQYF. The CDR3 nucleotides are TGTGCCAGCAGCTTAGGACGGAGCTCCACAGATACGCAGTATTTT. Variable domain in full (rest from reference TRBV7-7 and TRBJ2-3): GAGVSQSPRYKVTKRGQDVTLRCDPISSHATLYWYQQALGQGPEFLTYFNYEAQPDKSGLPSDRFSAERPEGSISTLTIQRTEQRDSAMYRCASSLGRSSTDTQYFGPGTRLTVL.

This clonotype was detected a few times. The chain employs TRBV11-1 and TRBJ2-2, with 10 bases matching TRBD2. Germline assignment: CDR1 SGHAT and CDR2 FQDESV (reference sequence). V was pared by 5 bases and J by 6 bases, with 6 bases of the junction left unmatched. The CDR3 covers 15 residues. The CDR3: CASSQAGGPAGELFF. As DNA, the CDR3 is TGTGCCAGCAGCCAAGCGGGAGGGCCGGCCGGGGAGCTGTTTTTT.

In this sample, this clonotype turned up many times. The CDR3: CASSAGQGGADTQYF. DNA of the CDR3: TGCGCCAGCAGCGCGGGACAGGGTGGGGCAGATACGCAGTATTTT. This chain joins TRBV5-1 and TRBJ2-3, with 9 bases matching TRBD1. The CDR3 totals 15 residues. CDR1 is SGHRS, CDR2 YFSETQ, per germline. V lost 4 bases to trimming and J lost 4 bases; unmatched junction nucleotides: 7.

This clonotype was found a few times. This rearrangement joins TRBV5-6 to TRBJ2-2, with 7 bases identical to TRBD1. Trimming cost V 4 bases and J 3 bases; bases outside gene matches: 9. In germline, CDR1 is SGHDT, CDR2 YYEEEE. The CDR3 contains 16 residues. The CDR3 DNA reads TGTGCCAGCAGCCGATTACAGGGGATTGACACCGGGGAGCTGTTTTTT. Translation gives CASSRLQGIDTGELFF.

This sequence joins TRBV7-9 and TRBJ1-1; D gene uncertain. Germline values: CDR1 SEHNR, CDR2 FQNEAQ (reference sequence). The CDR3 length is 12 residues. Deletions cut 5 bases from V and 10 bases from J, with 14 bases between. This CDR3 is CASSPDGLRAFF. CDR3 DNA: TGTGCCAGCAGCCCTGACGGACTAAGAGCTTTCTTT. The whole variable domain, remainder taken from reference TRBV7-9 and TRBJ1-1, is DTGVSQNPRHKITKRGQNVTFRCDPISEHNRLYWYRQTLGQGPEFLTYFQNEAQLEKSRLLSDRFSAERPKGSFSTLEIQRTEQGDSAMYLCASSPDGLRAFFGQGTRLTVV.

The V call is TRBV29-1, the J call TRBJ2-3, with D uncertain. This CDR3 has 13 residues. The V gene's germline CDR1 is SQVTM and CDR2 ANQGSEA. CDR3 DNA: TGCAGTCTCCGGGTTGTCGGCTCTGATACGCAGTATTTT. Its protein product is CSLRVVGSDTQYF.

As concerns this clonotype: One junction end disagrees with the germline gene, perhaps due to a read error. The genes are TRBV6-5 and TRBJ2-6, with a tentative D call TRBD1 (5 bases). CDR3 length: 16 amino acids. Per germline, CDR1 MNHEY and CDR2 SVGAGI. The CDR3 loop reads CASSAAGASGANVLTF. In DNA, the CDR3 is TGTGCCAGCAGTGCGGCCGGAGCGTCTGGGGCCAACGTCCTTACTTTC.

A few counts support this clonotype. This chain links TRBV29-1 with TRBJ1-1; D is uncertain. Germline-derived CDR1 and CDR2 are SQVTM and ANQGSEA. The germline V and J ends were trimmed by 2 bases and 1 base, with 11 bases remaining between them. The CDR3 length is 14 residues. DNA for the CDR3: TGCAGCGTTGAAACACAAGCACAGAACACTGAAGCTTTCTTT. As protein: CSVETQAQNTEAFF.

This clonotype has at least ten counts. The chain uses TRBV7-3 and TRBJ2-3; D gene uncertain. Deletions cut 6 bases from V and 0 bases from J, with 10 bases between. Per the germline V gene, CDR1 is SGHTA and CDR2 is FQGTGA. The CDR3 totals 14 residues. Written as DNA, the CDR3 is TGTGCCAGCAGTTTCTCTGGGAGCACAGATACGCAGTATTTT. As protein: CASSFSGSTDTQYF.

Points on this clonotype: It may be a read error: a sequence one base away is much more abundant. The chain combines TRBV6-2 or TRBV6-3 with TRBJ2-7; 7 nucleotides match TRBD1. The CDR3 contains 13 residues. Trimming at V came to 6 bases and at J to 3 bases, leaving 5 bases not matched to a gene. Germline lookup yields CDR1 MNHEY and CDR2 SVGEGT. Here the CDR3 DNA reads TGTGCCAGCAGCCAGGACAGGTACTACGAGCAGTACTTC. It specifies CASSQDRYYEQYF.

The gene calls are TRBV6-2 or TRBV6-3 and TRBJ2-1; 8 bases line up with TRBD1. Trimming cost V 8 bases and J 7 bases; bases outside gene matches: 4. Germline CDR1 MNHEY, CDR2 SVGEGT. There are 12 residues in the CDR3. CDR3 sequence reads: CASRNRGNEQFF. The CDR3 DNA follows: TGTGCCAGCCGGAACAGGGGGAATGAGCAGTTCTTC.

CDR3 in amino acids: CASSFKEQVDGYTF. In DNA form, the CDR3 reads TGCGCCAGCAGCTTTAAAGAACAGGTTGATGGCTACACCTTC. The chain uses TRBV5-1 and TRBJ1-2; TRBD1 might be the D (5 bases). V lost 2 bases to trimming and J lost 6 bases, with 14 bases between them. This CDR3 contains 14 residues. Per the germline V gene, CDR1 is SGHRS and CDR2 is YFSETQ.

This clonotype appeared a few times. The chain recombines TRBV5-4 with TRBJ2-1; D is perhaps TRBD2 (5 bases). Per the germline V gene, CDR1 is SGHNT and CDR2 is YYREEE (reference sequence). CDR3 length: 17 residues. Between the trimmed V and J ends, which lost 0 bases and 0 bases, there was a span of 13 bases. DNA for the CDR3: TGTGCCAGCAGCTTGGCGGCGGGTACATCCTCCTACAATGAGCAGTTCTTC. Translating gives CASSLAAGTSSYNEQFF.

J is TRBJ1-2 and V is TRBV7-9; the D gene is possibly TRBD1 (5 bases). V lost 5 bases and J 5 bases, leaving 24 bases between the germline ends. CDR1 is SEHNR and CDR2 is FQNEAQ in the germline V gene (reference sequence). This CDR3 comprises 17 residues. The CDR3 here is CASSLSPPTGTKYGYTF. In DNA form, the CDR3 reads TGTGCCAGCAGCCTAAGCCCTCCGACCGGGACGAAATATGGCTACACCTTC. The variable domain in full, completed from reference TRBV7-9 and TRBJ1-2, reads DTGVSQNPRHKITKRGQNVTFRCDPISEHNRLYWYRQTLGQGPEFLTYFQNEAQLEKSRLLSDRFSAERPKGSFSTLEIQRTEQGDSAMYLCASSLSPPTGTKYGYTFGSGTRLTVV.

The chain has TRBV13 and TRBJ1-1; possible D gene TRBD1, 5 bases. Trimming took off 5 bases at V and 5 bases at J, with 15 bases between the two ends. CDR1 and CDR2 from the germline V gene are PRHDT and FYEKMQ (reference sequence). The CDR3 has 14 residues. DNA of the CDR3: TGTGCCAGCAGCACACAGGAGCCCGGGACTGAAGCTTTCTTT. This encodes CASSTQEPGTEAFF.

The gene calls are TRBV7-2 and TRBJ2-5, with D uncertain. Trimming took 5 bases from V and 7 from J, leaving 14 bases between them. Per germline, CDR1 SGHTA and CDR2 FQGNSA. The CDR3 extends over 13 amino acids. CDR3 amino acids: CASSPPGERTQYF. CDR3 coding DNA: TGTGCCAGCAGCCCCCCGGGCGAGCGGACCCAGTACTTC.

This chain joins TRBV12-2 and TRBJ1-5. TRBV12-2 is labeled a pseudogene. CDR3 length equals 15 residues. The CDR3 coding sequence is TGTGCAAGTCGCTTAGTACAGTATAGCAATCAGCCCCAGCATTTT. Its translation: CASRLVQYSNQPQHF.

V usage is TRBV19 and J usage is TRBJ2-3; 10 nucleotides line up with TRBD2. The CDR3 runs 17 residues. The junction had 8 bases not matched to a gene; V was cut back by 3 bases and J by 2 bases. Per germline, CDR1 LNHDA and CDR2 SQIVND (reference sequence). Here the CDR3 DNA reads TGTGCCAGTAGTATCGGCTTAGCGGGGGGATCCACAGATACGCAGTATTTT. It is translated as CASSIGLAGGSTDTQYF.

There are a few counts of this clonotype. The J gene is TRBJ1-2, the V gene TRBV30; no firm D call. In germline, CDR1 is GTSNPN, CDR2 SVGIG (reference sequence). This CDR3 has 14 amino acids. Trimming took off 2 bases at V and 4 bases at J, with 14 bases between the two ends. The CDR3 loop reads CAWSPNRAAYGYTF. In nucleotides, the CDR3 is TGTGCCTGGAGTCCAAATCGGGCTGCCTATGGCTACACCTTC.

This clonotype was seen a handful of times. The chain is built from TRBV12-3 or TRBV12-4 and TRBJ1-5, with D uncertain. V was shortened by 1 base and J by 5 bases, with 9 bases between the two germline ends. This CDR3 is 14 amino acids long. The CDR3 nucleotides read TGTGCCAGCAGTTTAGGAGGGAATTATCAGCCCCAGCATTTT. As protein: CASSLGGNYQPQHF.

This clonotype occurred a few times. J is TRBJ2-1 and V is TRBV7-2, with D possibly matching TRBD2 (6 bases). Trimming took off 5 bases at V and 4 bases at J, with 15 bases between the two ends. The CDR3 consists of 15 residues. Germline CDR1 reads SGHTA; CDR2 reads FQGNSA. This CDR3 is CASSPSRGTYNEQFF. The CDR3 DNA reads as TGTGCCAGCAGCCCCTCCCGCGGGACTTACAATGAGCAGTTCTTC.

The gene calls are TRBV12-3 or TRBV12-4 and TRBJ2-5; 7 nucleotides agree with TRBD1. There are 14 residues in the CDR3. Trimming at V came to 6 bases and at J to 5 bases, leaving 9 bases not matched to a gene. The CDR3, as DNA: TGTGCCAGCAGCTCCGAACAGGGGTGGGAGACCCAGTACTTC. This gives the protein CASSSEQGWETQYF.

J is TRBJ1-1 and V is TRBV12-3 or TRBV12-4; D is unclear. CDR3 length: 13 residues. Trimming cost V 5 bases and J 1 base, with 8 bases left between them. CDR3 amino acids: CASSRTRNTEAFF. The CDR3 DNA is TGTGCCAGCAGTCGGACCCGGAACACTGAAGCTTTCTTT.

This chain links TRBV29-1 with TRBJ1-3; maybe TRBD1 (6 bases). Trimming shortened V by 6 bases and J by 0 bases, and 15 bases separated the two germline ends. CDR1 and CDR2 from the germline V gene are SQVTM and ANQGSEA. The CDR3 is 15 residues long. CDR3 DNA: TGCAGCGTCGCCTATCAGGGGCTCTCTGGAAACACCATATATTTT. Encoded protein: CSVAYQGLSGNTIYF.

This clonotype was counted only a few times. The V gene is TRBV7-2, the J gene TRBJ2-5; TRBD1 agrees at 11 bases. Germline V gene sequence: CDR1 SGHTA, CDR2 FQGNSA. The length of the CDR3 is 16 residues. J gave up 2 bases and V 5 bases, and 7 bases lay outside the gene matches. Written as DNA, the CDR3 is TGTGCCAGCAGCCAGTGGGGACAGGGGGAGCAAGAGACCCAGTACTTC. Translation gives CASSQWGQGEQETQYF.

J is TRBJ2-1 and V is TRBV24-1, with D possibly being TRBD2 (6 bases). V was cut by 4 bases and J by 2 bases, with 17 bases left in between. This CDR3 has 17 amino acids. The V gene's germline CDR1 is KGHDR and CDR2 SFDVKD. CDR3 protein: CATSDTSGRKPYNEQFF. CDR3 DNA sequence: TGTGCCACCAGTGACACTTCCGGGAGAAAGCCCTACAATGAGCAGTTCTTC.

V and J are TRBV15 and TRBJ1-2; D is unclear. V shed 1 base and J shed 6 bases, with 9 bases lying between them. The length of the CDR3 is 13 residues. Germline CDR1 is LNHNV and CDR2 is YYDKDF (reference sequence). The CDR3 sequence: CATSRGLLDGYTF. For the CDR3, the DNA is TGTGCCACCAGCAGAGGGCTCCTGGATGGCTACACCTTC.

This clonotype appeared a few times. The genes are TRBV19 and TRBJ2-1, with 8 bases matching TRBD2. CDR1 and CDR2 (germline): LNHDA, SQIVND (reference sequence). The CDR3 sequence is 15 residues long. V lost 7 bases, J lost 6 bases, and 11 bases stayed unmatched. The CDR3 nucleotides are TGTGCCAGTAACAAAGCGGGAGTCCTAATCAATGAGCAGTTCTTC. Protein product: CASNKAGVLINEQFF.

The chain carries TRBV20-1 and TRBJ1-6; D is possibly TRBD1 (6 bases). With 3 bases removed from V and 7 bases from J, the gap between germline ends came to 19 bases. CDR3 length: 16 amino acids. Germline CDR1 is DFQATT and CDR2 is SNEGSKA (reference sequence). CDR3 DNA sequence: TGCAGTGCTAGGGCTGGGGGGGGGCGAGCGAATTCACCCCTCCACTTT. Residues: CSARAGGGRANSPLHF.